This T cell receptor (beta chain) was obtained from a study of monozygotic twins with inflammatory bowel disease. TCRdb reprocessed the 5' RACE reads, keeping one entry per CDR3 protein, no DNA. The sample table includes 440,000 or so distinct CDR3 sequences. CDR3 size: 14 residues. Germline CDR1 DFQATT, CDR2 SNEGSKA (reference sequence). The chain couples TRBV20-1 to TRBJ2-2; TCRdb calls TRBD1, which cannot be checked without DNA. The TCR comes from a human donor with ulcerative colitis or Crohn's disease, or a healthy co-twin of an affected twin (not recorded which). The sample was blood. The CDR3 reads CSATVGASTGELFF.